This T cell receptor (beta chain) was retrieved from a study of PD-L1 blockade in urothelial cancer. Study background: In the patient group, about 85% of the roughly 30 were males with bladder-origin urothelial cancer. Blood was analyzed 3 weeks (second dose) and 6 weeks after treatment start.

The investigators introduced synthetic TCR analog templates into each PCR as spikes. Measured with immunoSEQ multiplex PCR; TCRdb has only the in-frame clones, and not every one. The sample holds around 63,000 clones, 70% to 90% seen once. This clone was seen a single time. Time point denoted: pretreatment peripheral blood. Each patient supplied 1 to 8 pretreatment and on-treatment samples. Per germline, CDR1 MRHNA and CDR2 SNTAGT. V was trimmed by 0 bases and J by 11 bases, leaving 16 bases between them. There are 14 residues in the CDR3. The sequencing here drew on PBMCs, taken around atezolizumab (anti-PD-L1) treatment. This sequence originates from an older man with urothelial cancer. The V and J genes are TRBV6-4 and TRBJ1-1; perhaps TRBD1 as D (5 bases). The CDR3 nucleotides are TGTGCCAGCAGTGACTCGGGTAGGGGCGCCAGTGCTTTCTTT. It codes for CASSDSGRGASAFF.